This T cell receptor (beta chain) was obtained from a study of cytomegalovirus exposure and HLA in healthy donors (dated by TCRdb to about 2017). Regarding the research as a whole: An earlier analysis of more than 550 of the donors reported approximately 260 Gb of sequence data and 117 million unique TCR beta sequences obtained from around 170 million T cells. Around 320 gigabases of sequencing data and approximately 85 million unique TCR sequences were included in an early release covering about 700 HLA-typed donors. Of the roughly 400 genotyped donors, roughly 80% fell in the genetic ancestry cluster associated with self-reported Caucasian donors. The study was designed to test whether signatures of past pathogen exposure could be identified by cataloging public T cell receptors. The study used immunosequencing to profile the T cell repertoires of approximately 640 subjects and linked those repertoires to cytomegalovirus serostatus. Besides the first cohort of around 670 subjects, a separate validation cohort made up of roughly 120 different subjects was used. To predict cytomegalovirus infection status, the study combined high-throughput TCR immunosequencing, statistical association of individual TCRs with disease status, and machine learning. To study patterns of TCR occurrence, a later analysis re-analyzed previously published TCR beta repertoires from around 700 donors and added high-resolution HLA genotyping. The later analysis used no new phenotypic data to find candidate immune exposures, relying instead on TCR beta sequences and their occurrence across donors. An earlier analysis of nearly 600 of the donors applied high-throughput TCR beta sequencing to assess whether each TCR beta V gene segment acted as functional or pseudogenic. Donor age, sex, ethnicity and CMV serostatus were collected together with the repertoire data. Genome-wide SNP genotypes for about 60% of the roughly 700 donors were used in a later genetic analysis, which treated that subset as a discovery cohort. All discovery cohort repertoires had been generated using a single sequencing platform. Class I and class II HLA loci were covered by the typing at four-digit resolution. Typing coverage differed by locus: A, B, C, DRB1 and DQB1 were typed in about 629-630 donors, DQA1 in about 510, DPA1 in 600 to 610, and DPB1 in 472. Five DR-DQ haplotypes were handled as single units for association and clustering, since linkage in the cohort was strong. On average, around 200,000 unique TCR beta nucleotide sequences were sequenced per donor among about 400 genotyped donors of the cohort, with 15% to 20% of those sequences being non-productive.

The junction shows trimming of 5 bases on V and 6 bases on J, plus 12 bases between the germline ends. The germline V gene encodes CDR1 SGDLS and CDR2 YYNGEE. Including cysteine and phenylalanine, the CDR3 has 12 amino acids. CDR3 DNA is the only sequence kept; it has 36 bases, read in frame from the first base. The protocol used for the library was the immunoSEQ multiplex PCR assay. For the multiplex PCR, a mixture combining 60 forward primers for TCR Vbeta segments and 13 reverse primers for TCR Jbeta segments was used. A multiplex PCR assay on genomic DNA amplified the CDR3 region of rearranged TCR beta genes. Amplified TCR beta libraries were sequenced as 87-base-pair reads on the Illumina HiSeq System. Per the original workflow: A later analysis counted some 80 million unique TCR beta chains across the 550 to 750 repertoires, and roughly 9.9 million of these chains were shared by at least two donors. To remove PCR and sequencing errors, raw reads were error-corrected and collapsed into unique sequences using a nearest-neighbor algorithm that merged closely related sequences. CDR3 sequences were aligned to IMGT reference sequences to assign V, D and J gene segments. Each retained sequence needed at least a six-nucleotide match to both a V gene segment and a J gene segment. A rearrangement was called productive if the CDR3 had no stop codons and remained in frame with V and J, and every other rearrangement was called non-productive. Following IMGT convention, CDR3 was defined as the stretch from the second conserved V-encoded cysteine up to the conserved J-encoded phenylalanine. The earlier analysis of 550 to 650 of the donors excluded any sequence lacking an unambiguous match to a single V gene segment. An earlier analysis of several hundred of the donors called V segments functional above 56.7% productive rearrangements and segregating when the between-donor standard deviation exceeded 5%. A statistical classification framework was developed to diagnose cytomegalovirus status using the catalog of TCR beta chain sequences. In a later analysis, V and J genes were assigned by comparing TCR nucleotide sequences against IMGT/GENE-DB human TR gene sequences. The TCRdist pipeline was used in a later analysis to assign CDR3 sequences and most-parsimonious VDJ recombination scenarios. In a later analysis, each TCR beta chain was defined by its CDR3 amino acid sequence together with its V-gene family, and reads lacking a unique V-gene family were excluded. In a later analysis, fewer than 600 highly shared, low-generation-probability nucleotide sequences were removed to address suspected cross-contamination and a sequencing artifact. For each public chain, a later analysis derived a clonal expansion index from normalized ranks of inferred template counts within each repertoire. In a later analysis, generation probabilities were computed using a VDJ recombination model fitted to out-of-frame rearrangements, and the results were checked against IGoR. In a later analysis, hypergeometric tests were used to score TCR-TCR, TCR-HLA and TCR-CMV co-occurrence, with a repertoire-size bias correction applied to TCR pairs. A later analysis estimated false discovery rates by permuting HLA or CMV assignments 20 times. In a later analysis, co-occurring TCRs were grouped using DBSCAN, and TCRdist sequence similarity was added for clustering within HLA-allele-positive subsets. For co-occurrence clustering, repertoires with fewer than 30,000 or more than 120,000 public chains were excluded, along with five or six repertoires with anomalous nucleotide sharing. Entries here come from immuneACCESS through TCRdb and include only in-frame sequences with V and J called. Some clones fail to appear in such tables; in the studies checked, an unresolved V gene covers under half of the shortfall, and the cause of the remainder is unknown. V, J and clone size reflect that table, while D and trimming were determined from the DNA. The sample table shows 50,000 to 75,000 clones, and 65% to 90% are seen once. The ten largest clonotypes hold about 1.5% of the sample.

The cohort comprised several hundred healthy bone marrow donors. Cohort members were all nominally healthy when sampled, although unrecorded immune exposures were likely present. CMV serostatus was recorded as positive for roughly 300 and negative for about 50% of the roughly 700 cohort members, whereas no CMV serostatus was recorded for the donor in question. A peripheral blood sample was collected from each donor, and TCR beta sequencing was performed on peripheral blood mononuclear cells. The Qiagen DNeasy Blood Extraction Kit was used to extract genomic DNA from the blood cell samples. Remarks on this clone: Its target antigen remains unknown. The sample holds no much larger clone one base away, and base qualities are not on file.

The research as a whole found: A later analysis associated 16,951 TCR beta sequences with specific HLA alleles at a false discovery rate of 0.05. Because some donors lacked HLA typing at each locus, the association tests relied only on the typed subset. A later analysis reported that several top co-occurrence clusters appeared linked to parvovirus B19, influenza, CMV and Epstein-Barr virus. According to a later genetic analysis, donors in an Asian-associated ancestry cluster had fewer N-insertions in productive TCRs than the approximately 610-donor mean. An association between a missense DCLRE1C variant and V-gene and J-gene trimming of TCR beta chains was found in a later genetic analysis and replicated in an independent cohort. Most TCR sequences were seen in very few donors, while some public TCRs were found in many individuals. Because the 87-base-pair reads could not distinguish some IMGT-functional V segments, including TRBV6-2 and TRBV6-3, those segments were excluded. Broadly in line with IMGT annotations, most TCR beta V segments showed up in productive rearrangements about 87% or about 30% of the time in an earlier analysis of several hundred of the donors. Assigning TCR associations to individual alleles was difficult when HLA alleles, especially DR and DQ, strongly co-occurred. In a later analysis, HLA-associated TCR beta chains showed more clonal expansion and lower generation probabilities than non-associated chains that were equally common. In a later analysis, TCR association rates were found to vary across HLA loci, with the most associated TCRs seen for DRB1 alleles and the fewest for HLA-C alleles. In the study, 150 to 200 TCR beta chains were listed as associated with cytomegalovirus. The cohort was sequenced for TCR beta chains only, and without alpha or paired-chain data the features that could be detected were limited. CMV serostatus was the only immune exposure information available for the cohort. A further reported finding was that TCR beta sequences accurately predicted the HLA-A and HLA-B alleles for most subjects in the first cohort. In both the original and validation cohorts, the classifier was reported to diagnose cytomegalovirus status with high specificity and sensitivity. Linkage disequilibrium might explain the correlated functional status among segregating V segments, but an unknown experimental factor could not be ruled out. The earlier analysis of approximately 590 of the donors excluded 15 to 20 rarely observed V segments, including chromosome 9 orphons, because counts were too low. According to a later analysis, most CMV-associated TCR beta chains appeared to be HLA-restricted, and the HLA associations seemed to be driven largely by CMV exposure. A few of the identified cytomegalovirus-associated TCR beta chains were confirmed in vitro to be specific for cytomegalovirus antigens. A cluster of highly shared sequence variants was judged likely to represent a technical artifact of the sequencing pipeline. According to the authors, the approach could potentially be generalized to other disease states and immunological phenotypes. Roughly uniform sequencing depth across donors was assumed in presence/absence analyses, although this assumption may not hold.

The rearrangement joined TRBV9 to TRBJ2-7, with no D gene named confidently. The TCR was taken from a human donor in good health. Sequencing was carried out using PBMCs. The DNA sequence follows: TGTGCCAGCAGTGAGGTGGGTGGCGAGCAGTACTTC. Its protein reads: CASSEVGGEQYF.